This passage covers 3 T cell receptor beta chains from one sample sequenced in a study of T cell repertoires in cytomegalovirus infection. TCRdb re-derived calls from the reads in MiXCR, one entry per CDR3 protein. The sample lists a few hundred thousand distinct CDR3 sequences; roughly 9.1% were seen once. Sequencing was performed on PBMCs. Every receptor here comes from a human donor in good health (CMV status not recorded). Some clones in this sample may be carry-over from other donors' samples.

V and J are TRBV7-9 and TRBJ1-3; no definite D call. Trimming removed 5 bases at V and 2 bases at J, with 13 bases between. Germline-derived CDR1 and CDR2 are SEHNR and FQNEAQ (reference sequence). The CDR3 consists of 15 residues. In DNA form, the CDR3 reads TGTGCCAGCAGCCCAGAGGGAGTTCCTGGAAACACCATATATTTT. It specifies CASSPEGVPGNTIYF.

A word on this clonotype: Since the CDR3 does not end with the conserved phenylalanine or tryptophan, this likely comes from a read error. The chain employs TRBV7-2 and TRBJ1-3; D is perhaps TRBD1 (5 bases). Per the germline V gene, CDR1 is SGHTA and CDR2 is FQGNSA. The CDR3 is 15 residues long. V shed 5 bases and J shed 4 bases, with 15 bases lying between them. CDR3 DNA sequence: TGTGCCAGCAGCCAACAGGCGTTTTTCGGAAACACCATATATTCT. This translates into CASSQQAFFGNTIYS.

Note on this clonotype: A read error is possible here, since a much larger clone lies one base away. The CDR3 bases are TGTGCCAGCGGCTTATCCCTCAACACAGATACGCAGTATTTT. Amino acid sequence: CASGLSLNTDTQYF. The V call is TRBV7-2, the J call TRBJ2-3; D not resolved. CDR1 and CDR2 (germline): SGHTA, FQGNSA. This CDR3 has 14 residues.